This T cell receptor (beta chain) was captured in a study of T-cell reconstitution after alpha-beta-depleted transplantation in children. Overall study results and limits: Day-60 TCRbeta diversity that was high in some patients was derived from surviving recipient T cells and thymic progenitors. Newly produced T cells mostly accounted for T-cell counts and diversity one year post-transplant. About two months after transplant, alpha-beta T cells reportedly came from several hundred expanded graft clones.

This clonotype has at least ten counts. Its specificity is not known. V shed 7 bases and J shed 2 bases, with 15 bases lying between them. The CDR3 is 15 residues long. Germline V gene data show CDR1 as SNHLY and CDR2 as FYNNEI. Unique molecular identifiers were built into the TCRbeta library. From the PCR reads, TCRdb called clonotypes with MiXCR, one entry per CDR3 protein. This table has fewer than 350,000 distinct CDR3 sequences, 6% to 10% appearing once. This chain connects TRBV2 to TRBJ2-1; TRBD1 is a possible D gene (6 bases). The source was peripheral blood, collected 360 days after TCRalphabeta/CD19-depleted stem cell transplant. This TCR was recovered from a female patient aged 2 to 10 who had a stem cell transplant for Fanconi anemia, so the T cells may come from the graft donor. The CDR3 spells CASNRIGGTYNEQFF. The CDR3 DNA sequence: TGTGCCAGCAATAGAATAGGGGGAACCTACAATGAGCAGTTCTTC.